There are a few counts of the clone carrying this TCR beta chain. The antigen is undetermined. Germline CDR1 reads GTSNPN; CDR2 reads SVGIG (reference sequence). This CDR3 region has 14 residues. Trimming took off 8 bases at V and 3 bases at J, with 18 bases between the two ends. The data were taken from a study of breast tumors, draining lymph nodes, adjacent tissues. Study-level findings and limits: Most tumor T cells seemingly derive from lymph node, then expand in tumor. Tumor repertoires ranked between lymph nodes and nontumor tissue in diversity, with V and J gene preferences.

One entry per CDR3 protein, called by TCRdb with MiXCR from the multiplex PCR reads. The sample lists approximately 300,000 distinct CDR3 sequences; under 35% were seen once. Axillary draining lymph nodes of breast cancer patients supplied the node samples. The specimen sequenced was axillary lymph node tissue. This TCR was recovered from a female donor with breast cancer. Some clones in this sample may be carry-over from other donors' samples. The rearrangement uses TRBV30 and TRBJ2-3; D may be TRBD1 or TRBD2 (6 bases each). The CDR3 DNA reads TGTGCCGGAAGTTCGGGGGCTGTGACAGATACGCAGTATTTT. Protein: CAGSSGAVTDTQYF.